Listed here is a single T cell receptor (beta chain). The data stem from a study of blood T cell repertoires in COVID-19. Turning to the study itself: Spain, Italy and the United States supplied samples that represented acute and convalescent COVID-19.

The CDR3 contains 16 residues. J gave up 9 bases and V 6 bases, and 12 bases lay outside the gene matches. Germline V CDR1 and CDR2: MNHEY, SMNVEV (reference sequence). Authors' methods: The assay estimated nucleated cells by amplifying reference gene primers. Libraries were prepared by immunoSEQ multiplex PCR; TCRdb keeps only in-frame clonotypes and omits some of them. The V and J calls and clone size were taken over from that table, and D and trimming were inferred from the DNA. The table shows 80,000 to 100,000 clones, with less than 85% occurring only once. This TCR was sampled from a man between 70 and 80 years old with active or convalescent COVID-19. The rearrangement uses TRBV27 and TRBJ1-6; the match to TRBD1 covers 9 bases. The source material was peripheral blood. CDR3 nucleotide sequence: TGTGCCAGCAGCCGGGGGACAGGGTTTTTATCTTCACCCCTCCACTTT. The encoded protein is CASSRGTGFLSSPLHF.